The rows below give T cell receptor beta chains drawn from one sample of a study of monozygotic twins with cystic fibrosis. Generated by immunoSEQ multiplex PCR, the TCRdb table keeps only in-frame clones and is missing some. The sample lists more than 9,500 clones, 65% to 90% occurring once. Sequencing used blood. The receptors were sampled from a man aged 18-30 years with cystic fibrosis. The CDR3 runs from the conserved cysteine through the conserved F or W. Each record gives: J gene, D gene, CDR3 length, clone size, V gene, CDR3 DNA, CDR3 protein. D genes are given only for firm matches. Part of the rows lack a size; the others show once, few, many or a class for expanded clones.

TRBJ2-6	TRBD1	18	-	TRBV16	TGTGCCAGCAGCCAACAGGGGGCGCGGTTCTCTGGGGCCAACGTCCTGACTTTC	CASSQQGARFSGANVLTF
TRBJ2-5	-	17	once	TRBV5-6	TGTGCCAGCAGCTTGGCCGATGGTGTAGGGTACCAAGAGACCCAGTACTTC	CASSLADGVGYQETQYF
TRBJ1-4	-	15	-	TRBV5-6	TGTGCCAGCAGCTTGGGCACAGGGCAGGATGAAAAACTGTTTTTT	CASSLGTGQDEKLFF
TRBJ2-7	TRBD2	15	-	TRBV10-3	TGTGCCATCAGTGAGGGGACTAGCAGAACCTACGAGCAGTACTTC	CAISEGTSRTYEQYF
TRBJ2-7	-	15	-	TRBV9	TGTGCCAGCAGCGTAGCTACGGGAGCTGACTACGAGCAGTACTTC	CASSVATGADYEQYF
TRBJ2-7	-	12	-	TRBV5-4	TGTGCCAGCAGCTTGGAGGCGGCGGAGCAGTACTTC	CASSLEAAEQYF
TRBJ1-3	-	11	once	TRBV28	TGTGCCAGCGCTGAGGGATACACCATATATTTT	CASAEGYTIYF
TRBJ1-6	-	13	-	TRBV27	TGTGCCAGCAGCCCCCGACCTCAATCACCCCTCCACTTT	CASSPRPQSPLHF
TRBJ2-3	-	16	-	TRBV7-2	TGTGCCAGCAGCCCCAGGAAGGGGCCGGGCACAGATACGCAGTATTTT	CASSPRKGPGTDTQYF
TRBJ2-7	-	11	-	TRBV20-1	TGCAGTGCTAGAGTTAAAGACGAGCAGTACTTC	CSARVKDEQYF
TRBJ2-5	-	14	-	TRBV5-1	TGCGCCAGCAGCACGTTTACCGGGAGAGAGACCCAGTACTTC	CASSTFTGRETQYF
TRBJ1-3	-	17	-	TRBV18	TGTGCCAGCTCACCATCAGCGACGGGATACTCTGGAAACACCATATATTTT	CASSPSATGYSGNTIYF
TRBJ1-3	-	17	-	TRBV4-1	TGCGCCAGCAGCCAAGATCTTCGGGGACACTCTGGAAACACCATATATTTT	CASSQDLRGHSGNTIYF
TRBJ1-2	TRBD1	12	-	TRBV5-6	TGTGCCAGCAGCTCCCAGGGGGGGGAGTCGACCTTC	CASSSQGGESTF
TRBJ2-1	TRBD2	16	-	TRBV5-6	TGTGCCAGCAGCTTGGCACTAGCGGGAGGAAAAAATGAGCAGTTCTTC	CASSLALAGGKNEQFF
TRBJ1-3	TRBD1	15	few	TRBV10-3	TGTGCCATCATTGACAGGGAGGACTCTGGAAACACCATATATTTT	CAIIDREDSGNTIYF
TRBJ2-3	-	14	-	TRBV5-1	TGCGCCAGCAGCTTGGATCCTAGCACAGATACGCAGTATTTT	CASSLDPSTDTQYF
TRBJ2-3	-	16	-	TRBV18	TGTGCCAGCTCACCACGGGGAACCGGGCCCACAGATACGCAGTATTTT	CASSPRGTGPTDTQYF
TRBJ1-1	TRBD1	13	-	TRBV18	TGTGCCAGCTCACCCGGGACAGGGCGTGAAGCTTTCTTT	CASSPGTGREAFF
TRBJ2-7	-	12	-	TRBV30	TGTGCCTGGAAAGAAGGGGACTACGAGCAGTACTTC	CAWKEGDYEQYF
TRBJ2-1	TRBD2	14	once	TRBV9	TGTGCCAGCAGCGCGGGACTAGCGGCAATGAAGCAGTTCTTC	CASSAGLAAMKQFF
TRBJ1-4	-	13	-	TRBV7-2	TGTGCCAGCAGCCGACAAGGAAATGAAAAACTGTTTTTT	CASSRQGNEKLFF
TRBJ2-5	TRBD2	17	-	TRBV5-6	TGTGCCAGCAGCTTGGTGACTAGCGGGGGGGCCACAGAGACCCAGTACTTC	CASSLVTSGGATETQYF
TRBJ2-2	TRBD1	21	once	TRBV4-1	TGCGCCAGCAGCCAAGGGGATATATCGATAGACGACAGGGGGCCTGACGGGGAGCTGTTTTTT	CASSQGDISIDDRGPDGELFF
TRBJ1-4	-	15	once	TRBV4-3	TGCGCCAGCAGCCAAGATCTCCGGGATAATGAAAAACTGTTTTTT	CASSQDLRDNEKLFF
TRBJ2-1	TRBD2	15	once	TRBV7-2	TGTGCCAGCAGCTTAGCGCGGGGGGGTTACAATGAGCAGTTCTTC	CASSLARGGYNEQFF
TRBJ1-5	-	14	-	TRBV30	TGTGCCTGGAGTGTAGCAGGGTCAAACCAGCCCCAGCATTTT	CAWSVAGSNQPQHF
TRBJ2-5	-	10	-	TRBV29-1	TGCAGCGTCGGTTCAGAGACCCAGTACTTC	CSVGSETQYF
TRBJ2-1	TRBD1	16	-	TRBV4-1	TGCGCCAGCAGCCAAGCCCAGGACAGGGTCTGGAATGAGCAGTTCTTC	CASSQAQDRVWNEQFF
TRBJ1-5	TRBD1	15	-	TRBV6-5	TGTGCCAGCAGATCCGGGACAGGGGTTAGTCAGCCCCAGCATTTT	CASRSGTGVSQPQHF
TRBJ2-7	TRBD1	14	-	TRBV29-1	TGCAGCGTTGAAGAGACAGGGGGTGGGTACGAGCAGTACTTC	CSVEETGGGYEQYF
TRBJ2-7	TRBD1	13	-	TRBV25-1	TGTGCCAGCAGTCCCCGACAGGGCTACGAGCAGTACTTC	CASSPRQGYEQYF
TRBJ2-1	-	10	-	TRBV13	TGTGCCAGCAGCCACAATGAGCAGTTCTTC	CASSHNEQFF
TRBJ1-2	TRBD1	17	-	TRBV30	TGTGCCTCCCCCGAGGAACAGGGGGTGCCTGTTAACTATGGCTACACCTTC	CASPEEQGVPVNYGYTF
TRBJ2-3	-	16	-	TRBV4-3	TGCGCCAGCAGCCAAGTAGGCATGGTGGGCACAGATACGCAGTATTTT	CASSQVGMVGTDTQYF
TRBJ2-2	-	15	few	TRBV18	TGTGCCAGCTCACCTTGGACGATGAACACCGGGGAGCTGTTTTTT	CASSPWTMNTGELFF